These 3 T cell receptor beta chains share one sample of origin, sequenced in a study of vaccination effects on CD4 cells after COVID-19. Clones were read by immunoSEQ multiplex PCR, and TCRdb kept only the in-frame ones, dropping some. The profile shows about 22,000 clones, about 75% of them singletons. These receptors' targets are unknown. ViraFEST expansion of antigen-specific CD4+ T cells with viral peptide pools preceded sequencing. Culture lasted under 13 days before CD4+ T cell isolation. Vaccinated participants had no history of SARS-CoV-2 infection and tested negative for nucleocapsid antibodies. The sequenced sample was CD4+ T cells from PBMCs cultured with HCoV-NL63 spike peptides, obtained before COVID-19 vaccination. The receptors shown here come from a human donor who received a COVID-19 vaccine.

The chain combines TRBV6-6 with TRBJ2-1; D remains ambiguous. V gave up 0 bases and J gave up 4 bases, with 7 bases separating them. Germline-derived CDR1 and CDR2 are MNHNY and SVGAGI (reference sequence). The CDR3 has 14 residues. The CDR3 nucleotides are TGTGCCAGCAGTTACTCTCGGGTGTACAATGAGCAGTTCTTC. Translating gives CASSYSRVYNEQFF.

The chain employs TRBV19 and TRBJ2-3; 11 positions match TRBD2. The trim removed 7 bases at V and 5 bases at J, leaving 5 bases unmatched. Per germline, CDR1 LNHDA and CDR2 SQIVND (reference sequence). The CDR3 is 14 residues long. The CDR3 sequence: CASTQGTSGDTQYF. The CDR3 region has the DNA TGTGCCAGTACTCAAGGGACTAGCGGAGATACGCAGTATTTT.

The J gene is TRBJ2-5, the V gene TRBV29-1; D unresolved. In germline, CDR1 is SQVTM, CDR2 ANQGSEA. The ends were cut back, 0 bases at V and 1 base at J, with 12 bases in the middle. The CDR3 is 15 residues long. This CDR3 is CSVEELNAAQETQYF. CDR3 coding DNA: TGCAGCGTTGAAGAGTTGAATGCGGCCCAAGAGACCCAGTACTTC.